Included here is one T cell receptor (beta chain) sequence, with context. Profiled with immunoSEQ multiplex PCR; TCRdb holds only in-frame clones, not every one. The table shows about 26,000 clones, with roughly 90% occurring only once. This CDR3 spans 14 amino acids. Germline lookup yields CDR1 LNHDA and CDR2 SQIVND (reference sequence). V lost 4 bases and J lost 0, with 9 bases in between. The data were taken from a study of blood T cell repertoires in COVID-19. The clonotype originates from a human donor in a cohort sampled during active COVID-19. The genes are TRBV19 and TRBJ1-1; D gene uncertain. Specimen: peripheral blood. The CDR3 loop reads CASSNRVLNTEAFF. CDR3 nucleotides: TGTGCCAGTAGTAACCGGGTCCTGAACACTGAAGCTTTCTTT.